Each of the 27 T cell receptor beta chains below was sequenced from the same sample in a study of T cells in women clearing cervical HPV infection. Using immunoSEQ multiplex PCR, the repertoire was profiled, and TCRdb retains in-frame clones only, with some absent. Its table records 35,000 to 45,000 clones. Sample: blood buffy coat. The receptors here all came from a woman aged 18 to 69 with a cervical HPV16 infection that either progressed to CIN3+ or cleared (not recorded which).

With regard to this clone: Read data end 3 residues before the CDR3 end; the end is taken from the germline J gene. V usage is TRBV20-1 and J usage is TRBJ1-5, with 7 bases that match TRBD1. CDR3 length equals 13 residues. Looked up from germline, CDR1 is DFQATT and CDR2 is SNEGSKA (reference sequence). V lost 3 bases, J lost 7 bases, and 6 bases stayed unmatched. The CDR3 loop is CSASRGVKQPQHF. The part of the CDR3 DNA that was read is TGCAGTGCTAGCAGGGGGGTAAAGCAGCCC.

Remarks on this clone: The missing CDR3 end, 3 residues past where the read stops, is filled in from the germline J gene. The rearrangement links TRBV6-1 to TRBJ2-3, with D possibly matching TRBD1 (5 bases). Trimming removed 4 bases at V and 2 bases at J, with 13 bases between. CDR3 length: 15 amino acids. CDR1 is MNHNS, CDR2 SASEGT, per germline. The CDR3: CASSASLQVTDTQYF. CDR3 DNA (partial): TGTGCCAGCAGTGCAAGTTTACAGGTCACAGATACG.

Points on this clone: The CDR3 goes on 3 residues after the read ends, and that part is filled in from the germline J gene. This chain uses TRBV5-1 with TRBJ2-3; no reliable D call. V shed 4 bases and J shed 4 bases, with 7 bases lying between them. The CDR3 loop spans 12 amino acids. Germline CDR1 is SGHRS and CDR2 is YFSETQ. The part of the CDR3 DNA that was read is TGCGCCAGCAGCCCCCAGTCAGATACG. The encoded protein is CASSPQSDT. The complete CDR3 reads CASSPQSDTQYF.

To note about this clone: The sequenced fragment ends 3 residues before the CDR3 boundary, so the rest is inferred from the germline J gene. The chain employs TRBV2 and TRBJ2-5, with TRBD1 as a possible D gene (6 bases). The CDR3 spans 12 residues. From germline, CDR1 is SNHLY and CDR2 FYNNEI. Between the trimmed V and J ends, which lost 10 bases and 4 bases, there was a span of 13 bases. The CDR3 DNA, read in part, is TGTGCCACGGGACATTCTCGAGAGACC. Translation: CATGHSRET. The CDR3, in full, reads CATGHSRETQYF.

CDR3 DNA (partial): TGCGCCAGCAGTATTACTAGCGGGACCAATGAG. Its protein product is CASSITSGTNE. The whole CDR3 sequence is CASSITSGTNEQFF. The chain recombines TRBV10-1 with TRBJ2-1, with 10 bases fitting TRBD2. The missing CDR3 end, 3 residues past where the read stops, is filled in from the germline J gene. V lost 5 bases and J lost 6; bases outside the gene matches: 4. The length of the CDR3 is 14 residues. Germline V gives CDR1 WNHNN, CDR2 SYGVQD (reference sequence).

As regards this clone: The read stops 3 residues short of the end of the CDR3; the missing end is completed from the germline J gene. The chain carries TRBV5-1 and TRBJ2-7; 7 bases are a match to TRBD1. The trim removed 5 bases at V and 3 bases at J, leaving 5 bases unmatched. Germline-derived CDR1 and CDR2 are SGHRS and YFSETQ. The CDR3 is 13 residues long. CDR3 DNA, as far as it was read: TGCGCCAGCAGTTTTTGGGACAGCTACGAG. It translates to CASSFWDSYE. The full CDR3 is CASSFWDSYEQYF.

With respect to this clone: The missing CDR3 end, 3 residues past where the read stops, is filled in from the germline J gene. The genes are TRBV5-6 and TRBJ1-1, with TRBD1 matching 7 bases. V shed 3 bases, J shed 2 bases, and the junction held 7 bases outside the gene matches. The germline V gene encodes CDR1 SGHDT and CDR2 YYEEEE. The CDR3 loop spans 15 amino acids. The CDR3: CASSSADRTNTEAFF. The covered CDR3 bases are TGTGCCAGCAGCTCCGCGGACAGGACCAACACTGAA.

Remarks on this clone: The read is 3 residues too short to cover the CDR3 end, so that end is filled in from the germline J gene. The J gene is TRBJ2-5, the V gene TRBV5-5; tentative D call: TRBD1 (6 bases). Germline lookup yields CDR1 SGHKS and CDR2 YYEKEE (reference sequence). Trimming pared 6 bases from V and 3 bases from J, leaving 18 bases between. The CDR3 loop spans 15 amino acids. The CDR3 DNA, read in part, is TGTGCCAGCACCCGCCGGACAGCAAAAGAAGAGACC. Its translation is CASTRRTAKEET. The CDR3, in full, reads CASTRRTAKEETQYF.

With regard to this clone: The CDR3 end is not reached by the read, which stops 3 residues before it; the germline J gene fills it in. This rearrangement joins TRBV29-1 to TRBJ2-6; D is ambiguous. The ends were cut back, 3 bases at V and 0 bases at J, with 3 bases in the middle. The V gene's germline CDR1 is SQVTM and CDR2 ANQGSEA. This CDR3 spans 13 amino acids. The CDR3 bases that were read are TGCAGCGTTGATTACTCTGGGGCCAACGTC. This translates into CSVDYSGANV. The complete CDR3 sequence is CSVDYSGANVLTF.

For this clone: The sequence runs out 3 residues before the end of the CDR3; the remainder is reconstructed from the germline J gene. This sequence joins TRBV7-2 and TRBJ1-2, with D possibly matching TRBD1 (5 bases). The CDR3 totals 15 residues. CDR1 is SGHTA and CDR2 is FQGNSA in the germline V gene. CDR3 DNA, as far as it was read: TGTGCCAGCAGGGCCCAGGGACTAGCGGGAGACGAC. Translating gives CASRAQGLAGDD. The full CDR3 is CASRAQGLAGDDYTF. Variable domain in full (rest from reference TRBV7-2 and TRBJ1-2): GAGVSQSPSNKVTEKGKDVELRCDPISGHTALYWYRQSLGQGLEFLIYFQGNSAPDKSGLPSDRFSAERTGGSVSTLTIQRTQQEDSAVYLCASRAQGLAGDDYTFGSGTRLTVV.

Note on this clone: The read is 3 residues too short to cover the CDR3 end, so that end is filled in from the germline J gene. The rearrangement uses TRBV14 and TRBJ1-5; 7 positions agree with TRBD1. Germline CDR1 and CDR2: SGHDN and FVKESK. V dropped 5 bases and J dropped 0; count of bases not matched to a gene: 4. The CDR3 runs to 15 residues. Incomplete CDR3 DNA: TGTGCCAGCAGCGACAGGGATTTTAGCAATCAGCCC. It specifies CASSDRDFSNQP. The whole CDR3 reads CASSDRDFSNQPQHF. Supplemented by reference TRBV14 and TRBJ1-5, the full variable domain reads EAGVTQFPSHSVIEKGQTVTLRCDPISGHDNLYWYRRVMGKEIKFLLHFVKESKQDESGMPNNRFLAERTGGTYSTLKVQPAELEDSGVYFCASSDRDFSNQPQHFGDGTRLSIL.

Of note for this clone: The missing CDR3 end, 3 residues past where the read stops, is filled in from the germline J gene. The rearrangement links TRBV2 to TRBJ2-7; D possibly uses TRBD1 or TRBD2 (5 bases each). This CDR3 is 12 amino acids long. The V and J ends lost 8 bases and 0 bases respectively, with 8 bases between them. The germline CDR1 and CDR2 sequences are SNHLY and FYNNEI. The part of the CDR3 DNA that was read is TGTGCCAGCGAGGGGCCCTCCTACGAG. This codes for CASEGPSYE. The full CDR3 sequence reads CASEGPSYEQYF.

Of note for this clone: The read finishes 3 residues shy of the CDR3 end, and the germline J gene is used to complete it. The chain is built from TRBV27 and TRBJ2-5; D is unclear. Between the trimmed V and J ends, which lost 4 bases and 4 bases, there was a span of 7 bases. The CDR3 runs to 12 residues. From germline, CDR1 is MNHEY and CDR2 SMNVEV (reference sequence). The DNA read from the CDR3 is TGTGCCAGCAGTTCCCTCGGAGAGACC. Its translation is CASSSLGET. The entire CDR3 protein reads CASSSLGETQYF.

CDR3 DNA (partial): TGTGCCAGCAGCCCGGGGGTGGGGGGCACCGGGGAG. Protein product: CASSPGVGGTGE. The CDR3 as a whole reads CASSPGVGGTGELFF. The chain carries TRBV7-8 and TRBJ2-2, with D perhaps matching TRBD2 (6 bases). The read terminates 3 residues before the CDR3 end, so the remaining end is supplied by the germline J gene. Germline CDR1 is SGHVS and CDR2 is FQNEAQ. V dropped 5 bases and J dropped 4 bases, with 14 bases sitting between them. The CDR3 totals 15 residues.

This clone is deemed medium-sized by its frequency. The read comes to an end 3 residues before the CDR3 does, leaving the germline J gene to fill in the end. The sample carries other DNA sequences with the same CDR3. The chain uses TRBV18 and TRBJ2-3; 9 bases are a match to TRBD2. V shed 3 bases, J shed 5 bases, and the junction held 6 bases outside the gene matches. CDR1 and CDR2 from the germline V gene are KGHSH and LQKENI. CDR3 length: 15 residues. The CDR3 DNA, read in part, is TGTGCCAGCTCACCGGACGGACTAGCGATAGATACG. It translates to CASSPDGLAIDT. The CDR3 in full is CASSPDGLAIDTQYF. Variable domain in full (rest from reference TRBV18 and TRBJ2-3): NAGVMQNPRHLVRRRGQEARLRCSPMKGHSHVYWYRQLPEEGLKFMVYLQKENIIDESGMPKERFSAEFPKEGPSILRIQQVVRGDSAAYFCASSPDGLAIDTQYFGPGTRLTVL.

Points on this clone: The read comes to an end 3 residues before the CDR3 does, leaving the germline J gene to fill in the end. This chain uses TRBV11-2 with TRBJ2-3, with D possibly being TRBD1 (5 bases). The V end was cut by 3 bases, the J end by 6 bases, with 13 bases between. This CDR3 is 14 amino acids long. The germline V gene encodes CDR1 SGHAT and CDR2 FQNNGV. The CDR3 reads CASSFNRRGDTQYF. The DNA read from the CDR3 is TGTGCCAGCAGCTTCAACAGGCGCGGTGATACG.

Remarks on this clone: The sequenced fragment ends 3 residues before the CDR3 boundary, so the rest is inferred from the germline J gene. The chain joins TRBV18 to TRBJ2-5; 11 bases are a match to TRBD2. CDR1 is KGHSH, CDR2 LQKENI, per germline. The CDR3 extends over 17 amino acids. CDR3 DNA, as far as it was read: TGTGCCAGCTCACCGCCTACTAGCGGGAGTTCCCCAGATACC. Translating it yields CASSPPTSGSSPDT. The full CDR3 reads CASSPPTSGSSPDTQYF.

With respect to this clone: With the read ending 3 residues before the CDR3 end, the germline J gene is used to fill in that end. The J gene is TRBJ2-1, the V gene TRBV7-2, with TRBD2 matching over 8 bases. Trimming at V came to 5 bases and at J to 7 bases, leaving 10 bases not matched to a gene. The CDR3 has 15 residues. Germline values: CDR1 SGHTA, CDR2 FQGNSA. Partial CDR3 DNA: TGTGCCAGCAGCACCAAGCGGGGGATTAGTAATGAG. This encodes CASSTKRGISNE. The whole CDR3 protein is CASSTKRGISNEQFF.

Remarks on this clone: The read ends 3 residues before the CDR3 terminus; that terminus is restored from the germline J gene. The chain employs TRBV4-2 and TRBJ2-5, with a possible D match to TRBD1 (6 bases). The V end lost 1 base, the J end lost 5 bases, and 23 bases lay between the germline ends. The length of the CDR3 is 18 residues. The germline V gene has CDR1 LGHNA and CDR2 YNFKEQ. The CDR3 protein is CASSQGSARGNRFETQYF. The covered CDR3 bases are TGTGCCAGCAGCCAAGGATCAGCCAGGGGCAATCGGTTCGAGACC.

As concerns this clone: The CDR3 end is not reached by the read, which stops 3 residues before it; the germline J gene fills it in. J is TRBJ2-5 and V is TRBV7-3, with D uncertain. Germline V gene sequence: CDR1 SGHTA, CDR2 FQGTGA. V lost 6 bases and J lost 3, with 11 bases in between. This CDR3 contains 13 residues. The sequenced part of the CDR3 DNA is TGTGCCAGCAGTAGAGACTCCGAAGAGACC. Translation gives CASSRDSEET. The CDR3 as a whole reads CASSRDSEETQYF.

Turning to this clone: The sequence runs out 3 residues before the end of the CDR3; the remainder is reconstructed from the germline J gene. The V gene is TRBV19, the J gene TRBJ1-4; a possible D gene is TRBD1 (5 bases). The CDR3 covers 17 residues. V lost 4 bases and J 7 bases, leaving 22 bases between the germline ends. Germline CDR1 and CDR2: LNHDA and SQIVND (reference sequence). This chain's CDR3 is CASSTLVSGRGFEKLFF. The CDR3 bases that were read are TGTGCCAGTAGTACCCTGGTATCCGGGAGGGGTTTTGAAAAA.

Notes on this clone: The read ends 3 residues shy of where the CDR3 ends; the end is completed using the germline J gene. The V call is TRBV18, the J call TRBJ1-4; D remains ambiguous. The germline V gene has CDR1 KGHSH and CDR2 LQKENI. The CDR3 runs to 16 residues. Trimming shortened V by 4 bases and J by 0 bases, and 12 bases separated the two germline ends. CDR3 in amino acids: CASSLIGLSTNEKLFF. The part of the CDR3 DNA that was read is TGTGCCAGCTCACTAATCGGACTATCAACTAATGAAAAA.

Of note for this clone: The CDR3 goes on 3 residues after the read ends, and that part is filled in from the germline J gene. The rearrangement joins TRBV7-9 to TRBJ2-1; 7 nucleotides align to TRBD1. Germline CDR1 reads SEHNR; CDR2 reads FQNEAQ (reference sequence). Unmatched junction bases numbered 4, after V lost 4 bases and J lost 4 bases. CDR3 length: 14 amino acids. The chain's CDR3 is CASSSKTGYNEQFF. The sequenced part of the CDR3 DNA is TGTGCCAGCAGCTCAAAGACAGGGTACAATGAG.

Regarding this clone: The CDR3 is cut off 3 residues early in the read; its end comes from the germline J gene. The chain joins TRBV5-1 to TRBJ1-2, with D unclear. This CDR3 has 16 residues. Germline V gene data show CDR1 as SGHRS and CDR2 as YFSETQ. CDR3 protein: CASSFTGVASYNDYTF. CDR3 bases read: TGCGCCAGCAGCTTCACCGGGGTCGCCTCCTACAATGAC. Using reference TRBV5-1 and TRBJ1-2 for the parts outside the CDR3, the full variable domain is KAGVTQTPRYLIKTRGQQVTLSCSPISGHRSVSWYQQTPGQGLQFLFEYFSETQRNKGNFPGRFSGRQFSNSRSEMNVSTLELGDSALYLCASSFTGVASYNDYTFGSGTRLTVV.

On this clone: The sequenced fragment ends 3 residues before the CDR3 boundary, so the rest is inferred from the germline J gene. The rearrangement uses TRBV19 and TRBJ2-3, with 7 bases identical to TRBD2. Germline assignment: CDR1 LNHDA and CDR2 SQIVND (reference sequence). The CDR3 covers 15 residues. The junction had 3 bases not matched to a gene; V was cut back by 1 base and J by 2 bases. The sequenced part of the CDR3 DNA is TGTGCCAGTAGTATAGGCCTAGCGGACACAGATACG. This translates into CASSIGLADTDT. The entire CDR3 protein reads CASSIGLADTDTQYF.

Note on this clone: The read terminates 3 residues before the CDR3 end, so the remaining end is supplied by the germline J gene. The V gene is TRBV5-1, the J gene TRBJ2-3; 7 bases match TRBD2. Trimming removed 4 bases from V and 0 bases from J; junction bases left unmatched: 8. CDR1 is SGHRS, CDR2 YFSETQ, per germline. CDR3 length: 16 residues. The CDR3 reads CASSPAGGRSTDTQYF. The CDR3 DNA, read in part, is TGCGCCAGCAGCCCGGCCGGCGGGAGAAGCACAGATACG.

Regarding this clone: Sequencing ends 3 residues short of the CDR3 end; the germline J gene provides the rest. V and J are TRBV11-2 and TRBJ2-5, with TRBD2 matching over 7 bases. CDR3 length equals 15 residues. The V gene's germline CDR1 is SGHAT and CDR2 FQNNGV. With 1 base clipped from V and 3 bases from J, the junction kept 5 bases outside the gene matches. The part of the CDR3 DNA that was read is TGTGCCAGCAGCTTAGGTGGACTAGTGGAAGAGACC. Translating it yields CASSLGGLVEET. The whole CDR3 region reads CASSLGGLVEETQYF. The full variable domain, its missing parts supplied by reference TRBV11-2 and TRBJ2-5, is EAGVAQSPRYKIIEKRQSVAFWCNPISGHATLYWYQQILGQGPKLLIQFQNNGVVDDSQLPKDRFSAERLKGVDSTLKIQPAKLEDSAVYLCASSLGGLVEETQYFGPGTRLLVL.